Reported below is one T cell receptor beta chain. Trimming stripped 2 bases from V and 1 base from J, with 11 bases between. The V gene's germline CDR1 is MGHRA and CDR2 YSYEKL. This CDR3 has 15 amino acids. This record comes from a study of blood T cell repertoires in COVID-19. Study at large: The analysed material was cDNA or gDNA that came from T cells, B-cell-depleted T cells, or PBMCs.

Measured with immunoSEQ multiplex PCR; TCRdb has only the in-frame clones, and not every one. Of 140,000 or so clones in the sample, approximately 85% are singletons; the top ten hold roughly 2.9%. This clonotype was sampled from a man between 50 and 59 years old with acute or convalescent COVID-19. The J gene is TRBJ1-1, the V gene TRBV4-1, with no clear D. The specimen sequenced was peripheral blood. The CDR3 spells CASSQSSVGNTEAFF. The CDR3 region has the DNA TGCGCCAGCAGCCAAAGCTCGGTCGGGAACACTGAAGCTTTCTTT.